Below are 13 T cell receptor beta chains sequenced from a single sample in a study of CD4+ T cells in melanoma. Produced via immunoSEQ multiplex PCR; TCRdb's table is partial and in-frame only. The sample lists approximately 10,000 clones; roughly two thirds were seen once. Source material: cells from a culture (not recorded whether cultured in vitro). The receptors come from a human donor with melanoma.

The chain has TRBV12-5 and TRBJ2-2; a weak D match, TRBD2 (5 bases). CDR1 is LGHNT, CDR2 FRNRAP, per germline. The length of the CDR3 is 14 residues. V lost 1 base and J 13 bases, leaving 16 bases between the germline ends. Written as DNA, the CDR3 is TGTGCTAGTGGTTTGGAAGTCGGGATCTCGGCGCTGTTTTTT. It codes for CASGLEVGISALFF.

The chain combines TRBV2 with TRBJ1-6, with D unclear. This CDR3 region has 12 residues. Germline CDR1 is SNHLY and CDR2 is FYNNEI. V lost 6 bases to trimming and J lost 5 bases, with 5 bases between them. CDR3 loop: CASRKDNSPLHF. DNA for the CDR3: TGTGCCAGCAGGAAGGATAATTCACCCCTCCACTTT. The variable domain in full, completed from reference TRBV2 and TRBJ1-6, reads EPEVTQTPSHQVTQMGQEVILRCVPISNHLYFYWYRQILGQKVEFLVSFYNNEISEKSEIFDDQFSVERPDGSNFTLKIRSTKLEDSAMYFCASRKDNSPLHFGNGTRLTVT.

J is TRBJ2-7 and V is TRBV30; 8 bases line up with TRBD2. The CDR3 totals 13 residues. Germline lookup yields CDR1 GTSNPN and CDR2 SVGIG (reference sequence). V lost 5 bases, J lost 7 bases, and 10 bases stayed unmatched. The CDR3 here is CAWSLSGAFEQYF. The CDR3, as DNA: TGTGCCTGGTCCCTTAGCGGGGCGTTTGAGCAGTACTTC.

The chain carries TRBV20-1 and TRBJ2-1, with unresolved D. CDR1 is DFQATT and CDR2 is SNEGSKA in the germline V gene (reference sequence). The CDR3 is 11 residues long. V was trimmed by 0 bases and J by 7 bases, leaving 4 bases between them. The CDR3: CSARDWNEQFF. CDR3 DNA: TGCAGTGCTAGAGATTGGAATGAGCAGTTCTTC.

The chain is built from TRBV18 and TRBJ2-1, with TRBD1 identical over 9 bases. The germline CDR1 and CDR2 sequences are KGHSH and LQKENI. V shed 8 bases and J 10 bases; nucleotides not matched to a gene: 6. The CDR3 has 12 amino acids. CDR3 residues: CASKQGAGEQFF. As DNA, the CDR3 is TGTGCCAGCAAACAGGGGGCAGGGGAGCAGTTCTTC.

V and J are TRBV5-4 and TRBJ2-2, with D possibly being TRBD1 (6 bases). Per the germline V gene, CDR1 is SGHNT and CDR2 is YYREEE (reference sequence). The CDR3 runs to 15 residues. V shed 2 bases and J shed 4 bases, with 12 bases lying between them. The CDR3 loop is CASSFRGQGTGELFF. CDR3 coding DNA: TGTGCCAGCAGCTTCAGGGGCCAGGGCACCGGGGAGCTGTTTTTT.

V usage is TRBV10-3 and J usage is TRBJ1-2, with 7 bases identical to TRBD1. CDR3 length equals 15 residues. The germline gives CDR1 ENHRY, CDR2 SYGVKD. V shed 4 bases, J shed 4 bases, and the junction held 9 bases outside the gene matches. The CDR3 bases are TGTGCCATCAGTGCCCCGACAGGGAATCCCTATGGCTACACCTTC. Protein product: CAISAPTGNPYGYTF.

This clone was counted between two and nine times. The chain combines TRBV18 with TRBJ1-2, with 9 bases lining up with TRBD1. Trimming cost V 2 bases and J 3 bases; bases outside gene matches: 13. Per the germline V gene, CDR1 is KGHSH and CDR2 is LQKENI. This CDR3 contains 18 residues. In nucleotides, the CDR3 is TGTGCCAGCTCACCAAGTGCCGGGACAGGGCATAAATACTATGGCTACACCTTC. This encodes CASSPSAGTGHKYYGYTF.

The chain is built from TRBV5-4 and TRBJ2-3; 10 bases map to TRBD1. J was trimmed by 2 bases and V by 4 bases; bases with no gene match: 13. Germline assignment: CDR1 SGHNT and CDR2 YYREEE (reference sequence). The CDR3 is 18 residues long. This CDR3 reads CASSQLVRTGGTTDTQYF. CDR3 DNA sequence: TGTGCCAGCAGCCAACTCGTGAGGACAGGGGGGACCACAGATACGCAGTATTTT.

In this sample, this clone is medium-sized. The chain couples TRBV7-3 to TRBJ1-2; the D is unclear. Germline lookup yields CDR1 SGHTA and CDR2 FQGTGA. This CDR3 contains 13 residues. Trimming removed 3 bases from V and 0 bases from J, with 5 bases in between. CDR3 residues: CASSFLANYGYTF. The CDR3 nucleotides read TGTGCCAGCAGCTTTTTGGCTAACTATGGCTACACCTTC.

This CDR3 is CASSMSATNEKLFF. Here the CDR3 DNA reads TGTGCCAGTAGTATGTCAGCAACTAATGAAAAACTGTTTTTT. The chain employs TRBV19 and TRBJ1-4; D unclear. Per germline, CDR1 LNHDA and CDR2 SQIVND (reference sequence). CDR3 length: 14 amino acids. V was pared by 3 bases and J by 0 bases, with 5 bases between.

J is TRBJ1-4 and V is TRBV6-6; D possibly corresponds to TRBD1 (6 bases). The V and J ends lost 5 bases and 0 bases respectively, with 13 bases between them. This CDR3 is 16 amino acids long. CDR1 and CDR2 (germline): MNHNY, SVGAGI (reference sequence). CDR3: CASSPGGLATNEKLFF. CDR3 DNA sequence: TGTGCCAGCAGTCCGGGGGGGCTTGCAACTAATGAAAAACTGTTTTTT.

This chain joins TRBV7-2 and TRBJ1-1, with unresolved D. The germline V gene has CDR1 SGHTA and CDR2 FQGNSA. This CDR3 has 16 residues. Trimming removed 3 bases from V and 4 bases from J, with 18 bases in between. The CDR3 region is CASSFRSGRGGTEAFF. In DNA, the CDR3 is TGTGCCAGCAGCTTTCGGTCGGGAAGAGGTGGCACTGAAGCTTTCTTT.